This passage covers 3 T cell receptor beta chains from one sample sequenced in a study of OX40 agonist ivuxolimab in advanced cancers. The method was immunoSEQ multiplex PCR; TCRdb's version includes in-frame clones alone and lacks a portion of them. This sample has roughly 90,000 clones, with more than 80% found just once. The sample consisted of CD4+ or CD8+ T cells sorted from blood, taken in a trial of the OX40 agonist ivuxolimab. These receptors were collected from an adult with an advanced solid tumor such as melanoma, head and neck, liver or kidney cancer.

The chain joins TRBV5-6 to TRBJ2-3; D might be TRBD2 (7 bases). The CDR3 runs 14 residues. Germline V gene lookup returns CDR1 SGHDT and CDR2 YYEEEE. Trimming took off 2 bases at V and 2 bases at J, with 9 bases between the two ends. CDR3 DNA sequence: TGTGCCAGCAGCTTCCGGGGGGCCACAGATACGCAGTATTTT. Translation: CASSFRGATDTQYF.

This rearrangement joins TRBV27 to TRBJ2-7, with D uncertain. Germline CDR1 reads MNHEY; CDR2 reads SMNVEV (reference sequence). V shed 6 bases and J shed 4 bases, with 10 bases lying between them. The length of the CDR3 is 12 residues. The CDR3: CASSAGPYEQYF. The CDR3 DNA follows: TGTGCCAGCAGCGCCGGGCCTTACGAGCAGTACTTC.

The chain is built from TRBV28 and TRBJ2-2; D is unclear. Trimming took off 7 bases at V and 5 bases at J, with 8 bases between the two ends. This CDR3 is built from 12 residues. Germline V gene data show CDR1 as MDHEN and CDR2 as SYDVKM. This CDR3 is CASMASTGELFF. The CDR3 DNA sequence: TGTGCCAGCATGGCATCTACCGGGGAGCTGTTTTTT.